Described below is a single T cell receptor (beta chain) sequence and its context. Its cognate antigen is unknown. These data originate in a study of response to subunit inactivated influenza vaccine. Study-wide results and caveats: Authors proposed each seasonal influenza vaccination draws in few new T cells.

MiXCR was run by TCRdb on the RT-PCR reads, yielding one entry per CDR3 protein. This sample carries about 530,000 distinct CDR3 sequences, 10% to 15% of them seen once, and the ten largest clones take about an eighth. The clonotype comes from a man aged 50 or older who received an inactivated influenza vaccine. The sample was PBMCs from blood, taken roughly 46 days after vaccination.

The CDR3 here is CSAREGAETQYF. CDR3 bases: TGCAGTGCTAGAGAAGGGGCAGAGACCCAGTACTTC. V gene TRBV20-1 combines with J gene TRBJ2-5; D may be TRBD1 (5 bases). CDR3 size: 12 residues. Germline-derived CDR1 and CDR2 are DFQATT and SNEGSKA (reference sequence). Trimming left V 0 bases short and J 4 bases short, with 6 bases between.